One T cell receptor (beta chain) is described in this entry. The target antigen is unknown. This entry belongs to a study of T cells in Graves' hyperthyroidism and ophthalmopathy. Study-wide points: The model forecast ophthalmopathy, anticipating it by a median about six months before onset.

Amplified regions were TCR beta CDR3 sequences from RNA transcripts. Primed by the HTBI set, a first-round RT-PCR was run on the TCR CDR3. TCRdb passed the multiplex PCR reads through MiXCR, listing each CDR3 protein once. The top ten hold 73% of the sample, which has some 350,000 distinct CDR3 sequences, 20% to 30% seen once. Stable hyperthyroidism: no ophthalmopathy progression over 18 months of follow-up. PBMCs were sourced from more than 7.5 ml fresh peripheral blood. The germline gives CDR1 SGHKS, CDR2 YYEKEE (reference sequence). There are 16 residues in the CDR3. V lost 0 bases, J lost 4 bases, and 14 bases lay in between.

The chain recombines TRBV5-5 with TRBJ2-1; possible D gene TRBD2, 5 bases. This receptor was taken from a man aged 50-59 years with Graves' hyperthyroidism. The specimen sequenced was blood. The CDR3 here is CASSLEPRVRYNEQFF. In DNA, the CDR3 is TGTGCCAGCAGCTTGGAACCGCGGGTGAGATACAATGAGCAGTTCTTC.